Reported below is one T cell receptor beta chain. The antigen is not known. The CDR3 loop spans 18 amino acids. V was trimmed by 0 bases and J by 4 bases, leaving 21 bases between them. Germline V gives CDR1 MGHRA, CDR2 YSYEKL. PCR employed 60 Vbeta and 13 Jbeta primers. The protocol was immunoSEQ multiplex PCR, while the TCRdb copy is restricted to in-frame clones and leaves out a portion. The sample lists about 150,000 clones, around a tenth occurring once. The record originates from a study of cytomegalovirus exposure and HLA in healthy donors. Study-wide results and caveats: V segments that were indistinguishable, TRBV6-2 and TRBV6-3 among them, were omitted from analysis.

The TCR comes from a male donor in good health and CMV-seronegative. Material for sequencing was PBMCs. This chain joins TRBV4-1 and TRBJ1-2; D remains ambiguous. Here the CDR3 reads CASSQDTLLSRESYGYTF. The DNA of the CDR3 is TGCGCCAGCAGCCAAGATACCCTCCTATCAAGGGAGTCCTATGGCTACACCTTC.